This is a list of T cell receptor beta chains from one sample in a study of T cell clonotyping in hematopoietic cell transplantation. TCRdb keeps only in-frame clones here, not all; method: immunoSEQ multiplex PCR. This table has 6,000 or so clones, around 32% appearing once. Here the sequenced sample was peripheral blood mononuclear cells, taken 30 days after allogeneic stem cell transplant. The receptors derive from a female patient in her 50s who had an allogeneic stem cell transplant from an unrelated donor, so the T cells may come from the graft donor. Some clones in this sample may be carry-over from other donors' samples. CDR3s include the opening cysteine and the closing phenylalanine or tryptophan. The order of the fields is clone size, V gene, J gene, D gene, CDR3 protein, CDR3 DNA. D genes are given only for firm matches. Clone size is shown for a subset of rows, as once, few, many or a class of expanded clone.

>.|TRBV29-1|TRBJ1-2|.
CSGGTENYGYTF
TGCAGCGGTGGGACGGAAAACTATGGCTACACCTTC
>.|TRBV9|TRBJ2-7|.
CASSVEWTITSYEQYF
TGTGCCAGCAGCGTAGAATGGACTATAACATCCTACGAGCAGTACTTC
>.|TRBV7-2|TRBJ2-3|.
CASGESTQYF
TGTGCCAGCGGGGAGTCTACGCAGTATTTT
>.|TRBV29-1|TRBJ2-7|.
CSGRGCGTHSYEQYF
TGCAGCGGCAGGGGATGCGGGACCCACTCCTACGAGCAGTACTTC
>.|TRBV6-5|TRBJ1-4|.
CASTKLGEKLFF
TGTGCCAGCACCAAGTTAGGTGAAAAACTGTTTTTT
>few|TRBV30|TRBJ2-6|.
CAWKTSGANVLTF
TGTGCCTGGAAAACCTCTGGGGCCAACGTCCTGACTTTC
>few|TRBV9|TRBJ2-7|TRBD1
CASSVEGTGAYEQYF
TGTGCCAGCAGCGTAGAAGGGACAGGGGCCTACGAGCAGTACTTC
>few|TRBV30|TRBJ1-5|TRBD1
CAWSVRTGARQPQHF
TGTGCCTGGAGTGTGAGGACAGGGGCGCGGCAGCCCCAGCATTTT
>.|TRBV30|TRBJ1-5|.
CAWSSGGNQPQHF
TGTGCCTGGAGTTCAGGGGGCAATCAGCCCCAGCATTTT
>.|TRBV4-1|TRBJ1-5|.
CASSQDRSGQGSAQHF
.
>few|TRBV2|TRBJ1-5|.
CASSEGGHQPQHF
TGTGCCAGCAGTGAGGGGGGGCACCAGCCCCAGCATTTT
>.|TRBV5-1|TRBJ1-2|.
CASSLAGSGYGYTF
TGCGCCAGCAGCTTGGCGGGGTCTGGGTATGGCTACACCTTC
>.|TRBV25-1|TRBJ2-7|.
CASSEQGTYEQYF
TGTGCCAGCAGTGAGCAGGGCACCTACGAGCAGTACTTC
>.|TRBV4-1|TRBJ2-7|TRBD2
CASSMGLASEQYF
TGCGCCAGCAGTATGGGACTAGCTAGCGAGCAGTACTTC
>.|TRBV30|TRBJ1-2|TRBD1
CAWTLGQGGYGYTF
TGTGCCTGGACTTTGGGACAGGGGGGGTATGGCTACACCTTC
>few|TRBV4-1|TRBJ1-1|.
CASSHRTENTEAFF
TGCGCCAGCAGTCACAGGACGGAGAACACTGAAGCTTTCTTT
>.|TRBV30|TRBJ1-1|TRBD1
CAWNHDRVRSIF
TGTGCCTGGAACCATGACAGGGTACGGTCGATCTTT
>few|TRBV4-2|TRBJ1-5|.
CASSQDRGQPQHF
TGTGCCAGCAGCCAAGATCGCGGCCAGCCCCAGCATTTT
>.|TRBV30|TRBJ1-1|.
CAWSERHEAFF
TGTGCCTGGAGTGAGAGACATGAAGCTTTCTTT
>.|TRBV27|TRBJ1-1|TRBD1
CASSIAWDRDAFF
TGTGCCAGCAGTATAGCGTGGGACAGGGACGCTTTCTTT
>.|TRBV29-1|TRBJ1-1|.
CSVDIGTEAFF
TGCAGCGTTGACATAGGAACTGAAGCTTTCTTT
>.|TRBV6-1|TRBJ2-7|.
CASSEQGSVAYEQYF
TGTGCCAGCAGTGAACAGGGGTCAGTAGCCTACGAGCAGTACTTC
>.|TRBV30|TRBJ1-1|.
CAWDRTNTEAFF
TGTGCCTGGGACAGGACGAACACTGAAGCTTTCTTT
>.|TRBV6-5|TRBJ1-1|.
CASSYGRIPLSTEAFF
TGTGCCAGCAGTTACGGACGGATCCCACTGAGCACTGAAGCTTTCTTT
>.|TRBV29-1|TRBJ2-7|TRBD2
CSDQRGPRKEQYF
TGCAGCGACCAGCGGGGGCCGAGGAAAGAGCAGTACTTC
>.|TRBV29-1|TRBJ1-2|TRBD1
CSVEAHAGGPDGYTF
TGCAGCGTTGAGGCGCACGCAGGGGGCCCCGACGGCTACACCTTC
>few|TRBV6-1|TRBJ2-7|.
CASSEAESYEQYF
TGTGCCAGCAGTGAAGCAGAATCCTACGAGCAGTACTTC
>few|TRBV30|TRBJ1-5|.
CAWSVRGLGNQPQHF
TGTGCCTGGAGTGTCCGGGGTTTGGGCAATCAGCCCCAGCATTTT
>few|TRBV25-1|TRBJ2-7|.
CASSDQAGTSSYEQYF
TGTGCCAGCAGTGATCAGGCGGGTACAAGTTCCTACGAGCAGTACTTC
>large|TRBV25-1|TRBJ2-5|.
CASSERGHQETQYF
TGTGCCAGCAGTGAAAGGGGACACCAAGAGACCCAGTACTTC
>.|TRBV29-1|TRBJ1-1|.
CSSRDGMNTEAFF
TGCAGCTCGCGAGACGGGATGAACACTGAAGCTTTCTTT
>.|TRBV6-5|TRBJ1-1|.
CASIKGGSTEAFF
TGTGCCAGCATCAAGGGGGGCTCCACTGAAGCTTTCTTT
>.|TRBV30|TRBJ1-3|.
CAWGPLQSSGNTIYF
TGTGCCTGGGGTCCCCTACAGAGCTCTGGAAACACCATATATTTT
>few|TRBV11-2|TRBJ2-7|.
CASSLGRNYEQYF
TGTGCCAGCAGCTTGGGACGGAACTACGAGCAGTACTTC
>.|TRBV6-5|TRBJ1-1|.
CASTQARGTEAFF
TGTGCCAGCACCCAAGCCAGGGGAACTGAAGCTTTCTTT
>few|TRBV28|TRBJ2-3|TRBD2
CASSSGGDSTDTQYF
TGTGCCAGCAGTTCGGGGGGAGACAGCACAGATACGCAGTATTTT
>.|TRBV6-5|TRBJ1-2|.
CASSYSATNYGYTF
TGTGCCAGCAGTTACTCTGCGACTAACTATGGCTACACCTTC
>.|TRBV30|TRBJ1-3|.
CAWSRGTSGNTIYF
TGTGCCTGGAGTAGGGGGACATCTGGAAACACCATATATTTT
>few|TRBV30|TRBJ1-2|.
CAWSSVGLRGNYGYTF
TGTGCCTGGAGTTCCGTGGGGTTACGGGGAAACTATGGCTACACCTTC
>.|TRBV7-2|TRBJ1-2|.
CASSLVRNGNYGYTF
TGTGCCAGCAGCTTAGTCAGGAACGGGAACTATGGCTACACCTTC
>.|TRBV29-1|TRBJ2-7|TRBD1
CSVEGTGAVYEQYF
TGCAGCGTTGAAGGGACAGGGGCGGTCTACGAGCAGTACTTC
>.|TRBV2|TRBJ2-7|.
CASSKEGQGAYEQYF
TGTGCCAGCAGCAAAGAGGGCCAAGGGGCCTACGAGCAGTACTTC
>few|TRBV6-6|TRBJ2-7|.
CASSQDSYYEQYF
TGTGCCAGCAGCCAGGACAGTTACTACGAGCAGTACTTC
>few|TRBV30|TRBJ2-7|.
CAWGDMIHYEQYF
TGTGCCTGGGGTGACATGATCCACTACGAGCAGTACTTC
>.|TRBV7-8|TRBJ2-5|.
CASSDPGLPETQYF
TGTGCCAGCAGCGACCCTGGGTTGCCAGAGACCCAGTACTTC
>.|TRBV6-1|TRBJ2-1|TRBD1
CASSESDRGAYGEQFF
TGTGCCAGCAGTGAGTCGGACAGGGGCGCATATGGTGAGCAGTTCTTC